The 24 T cell receptor beta chains presented below share a single source sample, sequenced in a study of cytomegalovirus exposure and HLA in healthy donors. PCR primers comprised 60 Vbeta and 13 Jbeta primers. TCRdb keeps only in-frame clones here, not all; method: immunoSEQ multiplex PCR. Of some 150,000 clones listed, about 79% are singletons. The specimen was PBMCs. These receptors came from a man aged 35 to 55 in good health and CMV-seropositive.

This sequence joins TRBV9 and TRBJ1-3; the D gene is possibly TRBD1 (6 bases). Looked up from germline, CDR1 is SGDLS and CDR2 is YYNGEE. The CDR3 has 15 amino acids. With 0 bases removed from V and 0 bases from J, the gap between germline ends came to 7 bases. CDR3 sequence: CASSVEGGSGNTIYF. As DNA, the CDR3 is TGTGCCAGCAGCGTAGAAGGGGGCTCTGGAAACACCATATATTTT. Filled out from reference TRBV9 and TRBJ1-3, the complete variable domain reads DSGVTQTPKHLITATGQRVTLRCSPRSGDLSVYWYQQSLDQGLQFLIQYYNGEERAKGNILERFSAQQFPDLHSELNLSSLELGDSALYFCASSVEGGSGNTIYFGEGSWLTVV.

V usage is TRBV6-1 and J usage is TRBJ2-7, with TRBD1 as a possible D gene (6 bases). Trimming pared 5 bases from V and 2 bases from J, leaving 10 bases between. The CDR3 runs to 13 residues. CDR1 MNHNS and CDR2 SASEGT come from the germline V gene. The CDR3 coding sequence is TGTGCCAGCAGTCCCGGGACAACCTACGAGCAGTACTTC. This sequence encodes CASSPGTTYEQYF.

This clone was detected once. V usage is TRBV19 and J usage is TRBJ1-1; D gene uncertain. V was trimmed by 6 bases and J by 5 bases, leaving 13 bases between them. Per germline, CDR1 LNHDA and CDR2 SQIVND (reference sequence). The CDR3 is 13 residues long. For the CDR3, the DNA is TGTGCCAGTAGCGTTCGGAGGAGTACTGAAGCTTTCTTT. Its translation is CASSVRRSTEAFF. Together with reference TRBV19 and TRBJ1-1, the CDR3 gives the full variable domain: DGGITQSPKYLFRKEGQNVTLSCEQNLNHDAMYWYRQDPGQGLRLIYYSQIVNDFQKGDIAEGYSVSREKKESFPLTVTSAQKNPTAFYLCASSVRRSTEAFFGQGTRLTVV.

V gene TRBV2 combines with J gene TRBJ2-1, with D perhaps matching TRBD1 (6 bases). The V gene lost 0 bases and the J gene lost 15 bases, with 12 bases spanning the gap. Per germline, CDR1 SNHLY and CDR2 FYNNEI. CDR3 length equals 12 residues. This CDR3 reads CASSEARQGRFF. CDR3 DNA sequence: TGTGCCAGCAGTGAAGCGAGGCAGGGGAGGTTCTTC. Supplemented by reference TRBV2 and TRBJ2-1, the full variable domain reads EPEVTQTPSHQVTQMGQEVILRCVPISNHLYFYWYRQILGQKVEFLVSFYNNEISEKSEIFDDQFSVERPDGSNFTLKIRSTKLEDSAMYFCASSEARQGRFFGPGTRLTVL.

The chain joins TRBV11-2 to TRBJ1-4; D might be TRBD1 (5 bases). V lost 2 bases and J 8 bases, leaving 12 bases between the germline ends. CDR1 and CDR2 from the germline V gene are SGHAT and FQNNGV. The CDR3 totals 14 residues. The CDR3 sequence is CASSLSRVGEKLFF. The DNA of the CDR3 is TGTGCCAGCAGCTTAAGCAGGGTGGGGGAAAAACTGTTTTTT.

The J gene is TRBJ2-2, the V gene TRBV9; D may be TRBD2 (6 bases). The V end lost 1 base, the J end lost 4 bases, and 11 bases lay between the germline ends. Germline CDR1 and CDR2: SGDLS and YYNGEE. This CDR3 has 15 amino acids. DNA for the CDR3: TGTGCCAGCAGCGTAACGGGACTTGGCACCGGGGAGCTGTTTTTT. Translating gives CASSVTGLGTGELFF.

The chain employs TRBV28 and TRBJ2-3, with 8 bases fitting TRBD2. The germline gives CDR1 MDHEN, CDR2 SYDVKM. This CDR3 has 14 amino acids. This CDR3 reads CVTGGGTNGDTQYF. In nucleotides, the CDR3 is TGTGTCACGGGAGGGGGGACTAATGGGGATACGCAGTATTTT.

About this clone: Relative to the germline gene, one junction end is altered; a read error may explain this. This CDR3 is CASSPSGTGMPLAKNSQYF. The CDR3 DNA reads TGTGCCAGCAGTCCATCCGGGACAGGAATGCCCCTAGCCAAAAACAGTCAGTACTTC. The chain carries TRBV27 and TRBJ2-4; 8 nucleotides line up with TRBD1. The CDR3 has 19 amino acids. CDR1 and CDR2 from the germline V gene are MNHEY and SMNVEV (reference sequence).

The chain employs TRBV5-8 and TRBJ1-3; D unclear. V lost 0 bases to trimming and J lost 0 bases, with 7 bases between them. The germline V gene encodes CDR1 SGHTS and CDR2 YDEGEE. The CDR3 length is 15 residues. CDR3 in amino acids: CASSLELNSGNTIYF. As DNA, the CDR3 is TGTGCCAGCAGCTTGGAACTCAACTCTGGAAACACCATATATTTT. Using reference TRBV5-8 and TRBJ1-3 for the parts outside the CDR3, the full variable domain is EAGVTQSPTHLIKTRGQQATLRCSPISGHTSVYWYQQALGLGLQFLLWYDEGEERNRGNFPPRFSGRQFPNYSSELNVNALELEDSALYLCASSLELNSGNTIYFGEGSWLTVV.

The J gene is TRBJ2-1, the V gene TRBV5-1, with 14 bases that match TRBD2. The CDR3 runs to 19 residues. Per the germline V gene, CDR1 is SGHRS and CDR2 is YFSETQ. After removal of 3 bases from V and 4 bases from J, the junction contained 12 bases not matched to a gene. The chain's CDR3 is CASSSPGLAGETNYNEQFF. CDR3 coding DNA: TGCGCCAGCAGCTCGCCGGGACTAGCGGGAGAGACCAATTACAATGAGCAGTTCTTC.

The gene calls are TRBV5-1 and TRBJ2-7; a weak D match, TRBD1 (6 bases). Germline values: CDR1 SGHRS, CDR2 YFSETQ. Trimming shortened V by 4 bases and J by 5 bases, and 16 bases separated the two germline ends. This CDR3 has 14 amino acids. The CDR3 is CASSTRTAGNEQYF. The CDR3 DNA is TGCGCCAGCAGCACGAGGACAGCCGGCAACGAGCAGTACTTC.

The chain carries TRBV29-1 and TRBJ1-2; 7 bases align to TRBD1. The CDR3 covers 14 residues. V dropped 2 bases and J dropped 4; count of bases not matched to a gene: 7. CDR1 is SQVTM, CDR2 ANQGSEA, per germline. CDR3 nucleotide sequence: TGCAGCGTTGAAAGGGGGCAGGCCCTCTATGGCTACACCTTC. This codes for CSVERGQALYGYTF.

The rearrangement uses TRBV2 and TRBJ1-1; 7 nucleotides agree with TRBD1. Germline V lookup: CDR1 SNHLY, CDR2 FYNNEI. This CDR3 is 14 amino acids long. The ends lost 3 bases at V and 3 bases at J; junction bases unmatched: 4. In DNA, the CDR3 is TGTGCCAGCAGTGAGATGACAGGGTACACTGAAGCTTTCTTT. Encoded protein: CASSEMTGYTEAFF.

The DNA of the CDR3 is TGCGCCAGCAGCTTGGAGGACATCCACAATGAGCAGTTCTTC. This encodes CASSLEDIHNEQFF. The chain couples TRBV5-1 to TRBJ2-1; the D gene is possibly TRBD1 (5 bases). From germline, CDR1 is SGHRS and CDR2 YFSETQ. CDR3 length: 14 amino acids. V lost 0 bases and J lost 5, with 9 bases in between.

The V call is TRBV28, the J call TRBJ2-7; 8 bases map to TRBD2. J lost 3 bases, V lost 5 bases, and 0 bases had no gene match. Germline-derived CDR1 and CDR2 are MDHEN and SYDVKM. The length of the CDR3 is 12 residues. The CDR3 reads CASSTSGYEQYF. In DNA form, the CDR3 reads TGTGCCAGCAGTACTAGCGGCTACGAGCAGTACTTC.

The CDR3 protein is CASSWGQGLTDTQYF. CDR3 nucleotides: TGTGCCAGCAGCTGGGGACAGGGCCTCACAGATACGCAGTATTTT. This chain joins TRBV11-2 and TRBJ2-3, with TRBD1 matching 9 bases. The germline CDR1 and CDR2 sequences are SGHAT and FQNNGV. The CDR3 covers 15 residues. V was pared by 4 bases and J by 2 bases, with 4 bases of the junction left unmatched.

The V gene is TRBV7-2, the J gene TRBJ2-5; D perhaps matches TRBD1 (5 bases). The V and J ends lost 5 bases and 5 bases respectively, with 18 bases between them. CDR3 length: 15 residues. CDR1 is SGHTA, CDR2 FQGNSA, per germline. The chain's CDR3 is CASSRARGPWETQYF. In DNA form, the CDR3 reads TGTGCCAGCAGCCGCGCTAGGGGCCCCTGGGAGACCCAGTACTTC.

The chain couples TRBV7-9 to TRBJ2-3; 7 bases agree with TRBD1. The CDR3 has 15 residues. V gave up 5 bases and J gave up 3 bases; unmatched junction bases: 8. Germline V lookup: CDR1 SEHNR, CDR2 FQNEAQ (reference sequence). CDR3 region: CASSGYRGSTDTQYF. In nucleotides, the CDR3 is TGTGCCAGCAGCGGCTACAGGGGATCGACAGATACGCAGTATTTT.

The genes are TRBV27 and TRBJ1-2; TRBD1 agrees at 8 bases. This CDR3 is built from 15 residues. V was clipped by 5 bases and J by 4 bases; unmatched bases: 9. Germline assignment: CDR1 MNHEY and CDR2 SMNVEV (reference sequence). The CDR3, as DNA: TGTGCCAGCAGTCCAAGACAGGGGTTGGGCTATGGCTACACCTTC. Translation: CASSPRQGLGYGYTF.

This clone was counted a few times. The V gene is TRBV10-1, the J gene TRBJ2-3, with unresolved D. V lost 2 bases and J lost 2, with 5 bases in between. The CDR3 spans 13 residues. Germline values: CDR1 WNHNN, CDR2 SYGVQD (reference sequence). The CDR3 DNA reads TGCGCCAGCAGTGAGGACATCACAGATACGCAGTATTTT. Encoded protein: CASSEDITDTQYF.

About this clone itself: A junction boundary mismatches the germline segment, possibly from a read error. This chain uses TRBV12-5 with TRBJ2-6; TRBD1 is a possible D gene (6 bases). This CDR3 is 15 amino acids long. CDR1 LGHNT and CDR2 FRNRAP come from the germline V gene. The CDR3, as DNA: TGTGCTAGTGGGGGACAACCCTCTGGGGCCAACGGCCTGACTTTC. It specifies CASGGQPSGANGLTF. Together with reference TRBV12-5 and TRBJ2-6, the CDR3 gives the full variable domain: DARVTQTPRHKVTEMGQEVTMRCQPILGHNTVFWYRQTMMQGLELLAYFRNRAPLDDSGMPKDRFSAEMPDATLATLKIQPSEPRDSAVYFCASGGQPSGANGLTFGAGSRLTVL.

This clone has just one count. The chain carries TRBV27 and TRBJ2-1, with 13 nucleotides matching TRBD2. CDR1 is MNHEY, CDR2 SMNVEV, per germline (reference sequence). The V gene end was trimmed by 5 bases and the J gene end by 7 bases; junction bases not matched to a gene: 5. This CDR3 is built from 15 residues. DNA for the CDR3: TGTGCCAGCAGTGTACTAGCGGGAGGGCCGAATGAGCAGTTCTTC. Its translation: CASSVLAGGPNEQFF.

The table lists this clone with a count of one. V and J are TRBV6-1 and TRBJ1-5; 10 bases agree with TRBD1. CDR1 MNHNS and CDR2 SASEGT come from the germline V gene. V dropped 4 bases and J dropped 6; count of bases not matched to a gene: 6. The CDR3 consists of 15 residues. The CDR3 loop reads CASSGSDRGTQPQHF. The CDR3 coding sequence is TGTGCCAGCAGTGGGTCGGACAGGGGGACTCAGCCCCAGCATTTT.

This clone has a handful of counts. The genes are TRBV29-1 and TRBJ2-4; a weak D match, TRBD1 (6 bases). There are 14 residues in the CDR3. V lost 3 bases, J lost 2 bases, and 11 bases lay in between. The germline V gene encodes CDR1 SQVTM and CDR2 ANQGSEA. This CDR3 reads CSVDEGVTKNIQYF. CDR3 DNA sequence: TGCAGCGTTGATGAGGGGGTTACCAAAAACATTCAGTACTTC.